This T cell receptor beta chain was obtained from a study of beta chain features in type 1 diabetes. Study background: All samples yielded about 100 million examined sorted cells.

The sequenced template was cDNA made from the entire isolated RNA. Assay: immunoSEQ multiplex PCR; the TCRdb copy retains only in-frame clones and omits some. The sample lists about 220,000 clones, roughly a tenth seen once, with 1% to 1.5% in the top ten. This clone was observed a handful of times. The CDR3 loop spans 14 amino acids. Germline V lookup: CDR1 LNHDA, CDR2 SQIVND (reference sequence). V gave up 4 bases and J gave up 7 bases, with 17 bases separating them. This TCR was sampled from a man aged 18 to 30 in good health. The sequencing input was central memory CD4+ T cells from blood. The gene calls are TRBV19 and TRBJ2-7; weak D call: TRBD2 (5 bases). This CDR3 reads CASSTTGNPREQYF. CDR3 DNA: TGTGCCAGTAGTACAACCGGGAACCCAAGGGAGCAGTACTTC.